This entry lists 21 T cell receptor beta chains sequenced from one sample in a study of human T cells and chemical hapten exposure. The time point denotes: patch test 1, 2 weeks after DPC sensitization. Documented treatment: therapeutic diphenylcyclopropenone sensitization with weekly scalp DPC. Each CDR3 protein is one row after TCRdb ran MiXCR on the RACE reads. The sample holds more than 70,000 distinct CDR3 sequences, roughly 10% seen once. The sample in question was whole blood, obtained in connection with sensitization to the hapten diphenylcyclopropenone (DPC). The source of these receptors is a woman aged 60-75 years with alopecia areata. Some clones in this sample may be carry-over from other donors' samples.

This clonotype showed up many times. This rearrangement joins TRBV29-1 to TRBJ1-2; 7 bases are shared with TRBD1. Germline V gene sequence: CDR1 SQVTM, CDR2 ANQGSEA. The ends lost 6 bases at V and 0 bases at J; junction bases unmatched: 4. The length of the CDR3 is 13 residues. The CDR3 is CSVFTGANYGYTF. As DNA, the CDR3 is TGCAGCGTGTTCACAGGGGCTAACTATGGCTACACCTTC.

This clonotype appeared many times. The chain has TRBV7-6 and TRBJ1-5; D not certain. CDR3 length: 14 amino acids. CDR1 SGHVS and CDR2 FNYEAQ come from the germline V gene. V was pared by 2 bases and J by 5 bases, with 10 bases between. The CDR3: CASSLLPNDQPQHF. In DNA form, the CDR3 reads TGTGCCAGCAGCTTATTACCAAACGATCAGCCCCAGCATTTT. The variable domain in full, with the rest retrieved from reference TRBV7-6 and TRBJ1-5, is GAGVSQSPRYKVTKRGQDVALRCDPISGHVSLYWYRQALGQGPEFLTYFNYEAQQDKSGLPNDRFSAERPEGSISTLTIQRTEQRDSAMYRCASSLLPNDQPQHFGDGTRLSIL.

This clonotype came up a few times. This chain joins TRBV7-2 and TRBJ1-5, with 7 positions matching TRBD1. The CDR3 covers 14 residues. V gave up 5 bases and J gave up 6 bases; unmatched junction bases: 7. CDR1 and CDR2 from the germline V gene are SGHTA and FQGNSA. The CDR3 nucleotides are TGTGCCAGCAGCCGCGCAAAGGGGGCTCAGCCCCAGCATTTT. Protein sequence: CASSRAKGAQPQHF.

The chain links TRBV10-3 to TRBJ2-1, with TRBD1 matching 8 bases. The length of the CDR3 is 12 residues. Trimming cost V 7 bases and J 10 bases; bases outside gene matches: 6. CDR1 is ENHRY, CDR2 SYGVKD, per germline. The CDR3 sequence is CAITADREEQFF. DNA for the CDR3: TGTGCCATCACCGCGGACAGGGAAGAGCAGTTCTTC.

This clonotype occurred a few times. The CDR3 here is CSARQLNTEAFF. The CDR3 DNA reads TGCAGTGCTCGACAGCTGAACACTGAAGCTTTCTTT. The chain combines TRBV20-1 with TRBJ1-1; tentative D call: TRBD1 (5 bases). The ends were cut back, 5 bases at V and 0 bases at J, with 7 bases in the middle. Germline V CDR1 and CDR2: DFQATT, SNEGSKA (reference sequence). The CDR3 length is 12 residues.

This clonotype was seen at least ten times. The J gene is TRBJ2-5, the V gene TRBV3-1; 8 nucleotides agree with TRBD2. Germline CDR1 is LGHDT and CDR2 is YNNKEL (reference sequence). This CDR3 contains 16 residues. Trimming took 1 base from V and 9 from J; bases not matched to a gene: 13. The CDR3 DNA follows: TGTGCCAGCAGCCAAGGTAGCGGGGTTTTTCAGAGGGCCCAGTACTTC. Translated: CASSQGSGVFQRAQYF.

This clonotype was counted many times. The chain employs TRBV10-3 and TRBJ2-3; 7 nucleotides agree with TRBD1. Per germline, CDR1 ENHRY and CDR2 SYGVKD. V shed 3 bases and J 3 bases; nucleotides not matched to a gene: 15. CDR3 length: 18 amino acids. The DNA for the CDR3 is TGTGCCATCAGTGAACCCTCACAGGGGTACGGAATAACAGATACGCAGTATTTT. It encodes CAISEPSQGYGITDTQYF.

This clonotype was counted ten times or more. The chain recombines TRBV30 with TRBJ1-2; D gene uncertain. V dropped 4 bases and J dropped 1 base, with 10 bases sitting between them. Germline V CDR1 and CDR2: GTSNPN, SVGIG (reference sequence). The CDR3 spans 13 residues. CDR3 DNA sequence: TGTGCCTGGAAGTCGGGGAATAACTATGGCTACACCTTC. It yields the protein CAWKSGNNYGYTF.

J is TRBJ1-3 and V is TRBV7-2; D gene ambiguous. Trimming shortened V by 1 base and J by 0 bases, and 7 bases separated the two germline ends. This CDR3 spans 15 amino acids. CDR1 is SGHTA, CDR2 FQGNSA, per germline. The CDR3 DNA is TGTGCCAGCAGCTTAGGAGGAATCTCTGGAAACACCATATATTTT. Its translation: CASSLGGISGNTIYF.

This clonotype was picked up a small number of times. The chain is built from TRBV7-2 and TRBJ1-2, with unresolved D. V gave up 1 base and J gave up 5 bases, with 11 bases separating them. This CDR3 has 14 amino acids. Germline values: CDR1 SGHTA, CDR2 FQGNSA. The DNA of the CDR3 is TGTGCCAGCAGCTTAGGTGGGCTGGCATATGGCTACACCTTC. This encodes CASSLGGLAYGYTF.

This clonotype was seen at least ten times. The chain uses TRBV5-1 and TRBJ1-6, with unresolved D. V lost 0 bases to trimming and J lost 9 bases, with 13 bases between them. The CDR3 spans 15 residues. CDR1 is SGHRS and CDR2 is YFSETQ in the germline V gene. CDR3 coding DNA: TGCGCCAGCAGCTTGGGGCCTGGCCGGGGTTCACCCCTCCACTTT. It is translated as CASSLGPGRGSPLHF.

This clonotype came up many times. V gene TRBV20-1 combines with J gene TRBJ2-5; D is perhaps TRBD2 (5 bases). Deletions cut 2 bases from V and 3 bases from J, with 10 bases between. This CDR3 spans 13 amino acids. Germline V lookup: CDR1 DFQATT, CDR2 SNEGSKA (reference sequence). CDR3 nucleotides: TGCAGTGCTAGAAGGACTCTCAAAGAGACCCAGTACTTC. Encoded protein: CSARRTLKETQYF.

The chain has TRBV11-2 and TRBJ1-2; 9 nucleotides agree with TRBD1. Trimming took 0 bases from V and 5 from J; bases not matched to a gene: 4. This CDR3 is 15 amino acids long. From germline, CDR1 is SGHAT and CDR2 FQNNGV. The CDR3: CASSLDRGQGYGYTF. CDR3 DNA sequence: TGTGCCAGCAGCTTAGACAGGGGACAGGGATATGGCTACACCTTC.

This chain joins TRBV25-1 and TRBJ1-1; maybe TRBD1 (6 bases). The length of the CDR3 is 11 residues. The germline gives CDR1 MGHDK, CDR2 SYGVNS. V lost 7 bases and J lost 8, with 11 bases in between. The CDR3 sequence: CASTNRVEAFF. As DNA, the CDR3 is TGTGCCAGCACAAACAGGGTGGAAGCTTTCTTT. The full variable domain, in which reference TRBV25-1 and TRBJ1-1 provide the parts outside the CDR3, is EADIYQTPRYLVIGTGKKITLECSQTMGHDKMYWYQQDPGMELHLIHYSYGVNSTEKGDLSSESTVSRIRTEHFPLTLESARPSHTSQYLCASTNRVEAFFGQGTRLTVV.

This clonotype has a count of ten or more. The V and J genes are TRBV3-1 and TRBJ2-1, with TRBD1 matching over 11 bases. This CDR3 is 16 amino acids long. The germline CDR1 and CDR2 sequences are LGHDT and YNNKEL (reference sequence). With V trimmed by 2 bases and J by 3 bases, 3 bases remained unmatched. CDR3: CASSQRTGGIYNEQFF. In nucleotides, the CDR3 is TGTGCCAGCAGCCAAAGGACAGGGGGCATCTACAATGAGCAGTTCTTC.

In this sample, this clonotype turned up many times. The chain is built from TRBV12-3 or TRBV12-4 and TRBJ1-2; weak D call: TRBD1 (5 bases). The CDR3 runs to 12 residues. Trimming took 6 bases from V and 4 from J, leaving 9 bases between them. The CDR3 DNA follows: TGTGCCAGCAGCCGGGACTTCTATGGCTACACCTTC. Residues: CASSRDFYGYTF.

A few counts support this clonotype. The chain combines TRBV5-6 with TRBJ2-4; D remains unclear. The CDR3 length is 15 residues. Trimming took off 9 bases at V and 2 bases at J, with 18 bases between the two ends. Germline values: CDR1 SGHDT, CDR2 YYEEEE. CDR3 nucleotides: TGTGCCAAAAAGGACGGCCGCGTAACCAAAAACATTCAGTACTTC. Its protein is CAKKDGRVTKNIQYF.

The V and J genes are TRBV5-1 and TRBJ1-1, with D hard to call. The CDR3 is made up of 14 amino acids. Trimming took 4 bases from V and 1 from J, leaving 11 bases between them. Germline assignment: CDR1 SGHRS and CDR2 YFSETQ. The CDR3 nucleotides are TGCGCCAGCAGCCACTTGACGGCGAACACTGAAGCTTTCTTT. This gives the protein CASSHLTANTEAFF.

This clonotype showed up many times. The chain links TRBV5-1 to TRBJ1-2, with 7 positions matching TRBD1. The length of the CDR3 is 14 residues. Per germline, CDR1 SGHRS and CDR2 YFSETQ. V shed 5 bases, J shed 8 bases, and the junction held 12 bases outside the gene matches. This chain's CDR3 is CASRPDRARGGYTF. For the CDR3, the DNA is TGCGCCAGCAGACCTGACAGGGCAAGAGGGGGCTACACCTTC. The variable domain in full, completed from reference TRBV5-1 and TRBJ1-2, reads KAGVTQTPRYLIKTRGQQVTLSCSPISGHRSVSWYQQTPGQGLQFLFEYFSETQRNKGNFPGRFSGRQFSNSRSEMNVSTLELGDSALYLCASRPDRARGGYTFGSGTRLTVV.

This clonotype was picked up many times. The rearrangement joins TRBV25-1 to TRBJ1-2; D is uncertain. The CDR3 extends over 15 amino acids. CDR1 MGHDK and CDR2 SYGVNS come from the germline V gene. V dropped 1 base and J dropped 4 bases, with 13 bases sitting between them. The CDR3 DNA is TGTGCCAGCAGTGAATCTCTTGGCAGAACCTATGGCTACACCTTC. This codes for CASSESLGRTYGYTF.

This clonotype has a handful of counts. V is TRBV7-6 and J is TRBJ2-5, with D hard to call. Trimming took off 0 bases at V and 5 bases at J, with 7 bases between the two ends. Germline values: CDR1 SGHVS, CDR2 FNYEAQ. CDR3 length equals 13 residues. The DNA for the CDR3 is TGTGCCAGCAGCTTAGCGCCATCGGAGACCCAGTACTTC. It translates to CASSLAPSETQYF.